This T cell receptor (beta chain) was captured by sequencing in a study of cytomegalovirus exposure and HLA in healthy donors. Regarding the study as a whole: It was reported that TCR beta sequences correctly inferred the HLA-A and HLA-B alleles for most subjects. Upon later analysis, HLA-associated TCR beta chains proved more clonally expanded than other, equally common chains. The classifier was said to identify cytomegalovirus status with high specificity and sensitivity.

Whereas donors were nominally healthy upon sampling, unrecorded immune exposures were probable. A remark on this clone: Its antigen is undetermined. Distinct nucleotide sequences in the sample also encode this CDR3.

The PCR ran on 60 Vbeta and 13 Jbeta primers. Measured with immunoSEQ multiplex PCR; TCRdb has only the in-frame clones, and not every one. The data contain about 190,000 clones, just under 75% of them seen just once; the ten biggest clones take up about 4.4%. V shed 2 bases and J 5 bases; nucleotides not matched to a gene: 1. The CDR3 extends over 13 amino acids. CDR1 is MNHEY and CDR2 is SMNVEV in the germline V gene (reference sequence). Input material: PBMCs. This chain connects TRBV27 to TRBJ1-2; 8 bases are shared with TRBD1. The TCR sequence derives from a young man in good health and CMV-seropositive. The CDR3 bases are TGTGCCAGCAGTTTAGGGACAGGTTATGGCTACACCTTC. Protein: CASSLGTGYGYTF.